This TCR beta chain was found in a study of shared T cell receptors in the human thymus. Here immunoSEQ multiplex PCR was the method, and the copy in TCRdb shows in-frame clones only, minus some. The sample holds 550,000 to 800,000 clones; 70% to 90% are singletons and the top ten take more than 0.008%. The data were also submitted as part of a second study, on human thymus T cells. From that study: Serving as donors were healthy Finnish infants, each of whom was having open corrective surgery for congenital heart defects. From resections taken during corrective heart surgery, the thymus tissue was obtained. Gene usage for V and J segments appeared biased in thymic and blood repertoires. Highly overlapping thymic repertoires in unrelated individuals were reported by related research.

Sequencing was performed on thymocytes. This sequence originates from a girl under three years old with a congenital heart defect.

Here the CDR3 DNA reads TGTGCCTGGAGTGTAGAGCAGACAACCTATGGCTACACCTTC. Translation gives CAWSVEQTTYGYTF. The chain is built from TRBV30 and TRBJ1-2; D ambiguous. The CDR3 is made up of 14 amino acids. In germline, CDR1 is GTSNPN, CDR2 SVGIG (reference sequence). The ends were cut back, 0 bases at V and 4 bases at J, with 12 bases in the middle.